The TCR beta chain under discussion was sequenced for a study of OX40 agonist ivuxolimab in advanced cancers. In germline, CDR1 is MGHRA, CDR2 YSYEKL. V lost 0 bases and J 4 bases, leaving 3 bases between the germline ends. The CDR3 consists of 12 residues. Libraries were prepared by immunoSEQ multiplex PCR; TCRdb keeps only in-frame clonotypes and omits some of them. In the table there are more than 25,000 clones, 70% to 90% of which are singletons. This clone was detected only once. This chain joins TRBV4-1 and TRBJ1-2; D not certain. The sequence derives from an adult with an advanced solid tumor such as melanoma, head and neck, liver or kidney cancer. This specimen was CD4+ or CD8+ T cells sorted from blood, taken in a trial of the OX40 agonist ivuxolimab. Here the CDR3 reads CASSQESYGYTF. The CDR3 DNA follows: TGCGCCAGCAGCCAAGAAAGCTATGGCTACACCTTC.